A single sample gave rise to the 27 T cell receptor beta chains below, sequenced in a study of blood T cell repertoires in COVID-19. Profiled with immunoSEQ multiplex PCR; TCRdb holds only in-frame clones, not every one. The sample records about 18,000 clones, 80% being singletons. Input material: peripheral blood. The source is a man older than 75 with acute or convalescent COVID-19.

V gene TRBV27 combines with J gene TRBJ2-3, with D possibly TRBD1 on 6 matching bases. The CDR3 runs to 15 residues. CDR1 MNHEY and CDR2 SMNVEV come from the germline V gene (reference sequence). V was shortened by 2 bases and J by 2 bases, with 11 bases between the two germline ends. The CDR3 nucleotides are TGTGCCAGCAGTTTAAAGGACAGAAACACAGATACGCAGTATTTT. The encoded protein is CASSLKDRNTDTQYF.

This clone was counted between two and nine times. The rearrangement uses TRBV28 and TRBJ2-1; TRBD2 matches 7 bases. This CDR3 comprises 14 residues. J gave up 0 bases and V 5 bases, and 1 base lay outside the gene matches. CDR1 MDHEN and CDR2 SYDVKM come from the germline V gene. CDR3 DNA sequence: TGTGCCAGCAGTCTAGCGGTCTCCTACAATGAGCAGTTCTTC. Translated, it gives CASSLAVSYNEQFF. The full variable domain, with the rest looked up from reference TRBV28 and TRBJ2-1, is DVKVTQSSRYLVKRTGEKVFLECVQDMDHENMFWYRQDPGLGLRLIYFSYDVKMKEKGDIPEGYSVSREKKERFSLILESASTNQTSMYLCASSLAVSYNEQFFGPGTRLTVL.

The genes are TRBV6-5 and TRBJ2-1; D is possibly TRBD2 (7 bases). Per the germline V gene, CDR1 is MNHEY and CDR2 is SVGAGI. This CDR3 is 15 amino acids long. Trimming removed 2 bases at V and 6 bases at J, with 14 bases between. CDR3 in amino acids: CASSYGTGGFNEQFF. The CDR3 coding sequence is TGTGCCAGCAGTTACGGGACGGGGGGCTTCAATGAGCAGTTCTTC.

The rearrangement links TRBV9 to TRBJ1-1; no firm D call. Germline V CDR1 and CDR2: SGDLS, YYNGEE. V lost 0 bases and J lost 1, with 10 bases in between. This CDR3 contains 15 residues. The CDR3 is CASSVGGIANTEAFF. As DNA, the CDR3 is TGTGCCAGCAGCGTAGGAGGGATTGCGAACACTGAAGCTTTCTTT.

This sequence joins TRBV2 and TRBJ1-3; D is undetermined. The length of the CDR3 is 13 residues. Per germline, CDR1 SNHLY and CDR2 FYNNEI. V dropped 5 bases and J dropped 4 bases, with 9 bases sitting between them. CDR3 region: CASSILSGNTIYF. CDR3 coding DNA: TGTGCCAGCAGTATCTTATCCGGAAACACCATATATTTT.

This chain uses TRBV10-3 with TRBJ2-6; possibly TRBD1 for D (6 bases). The CDR3 has 16 residues. Germline V CDR1 and CDR2: ENHRY, SYGVKD. The V end was cut by 10 bases, the J end by 0 bases, with 16 bases between. For the CDR3, the DNA is TGTGCCACGCCAGGGGACCCCCGCTCTGGGGCCAACGTCCTGACTTTC. It codes for CATPGDPRSGANVLTF.

This clone was recorded a few times. The V and J genes are TRBV6-5 and TRBJ1-2; D gene uncertain. Trimming removed 2 bases at V and 0 bases at J, with 13 bases between. Germline CDR1 reads MNHEY; CDR2 reads SVGAGI. CDR3 length: 16 amino acids. In DNA, the CDR3 is TGTGCCAGCAGTTACGAGAGGGCACCTGCTAACTATGGCTACACCTTC. It yields the protein CASSYERAPANYGYTF.

The chain joins TRBV7-9 to TRBJ1-5; a possible D gene is TRBD1 (6 bases). The CDR3 is made up of 15 amino acids. V was shortened by 1 base and J by 3 bases, with 10 bases between the two germline ends. Germline V gene lookup returns CDR1 SEHNR and CDR2 FQNEAQ (reference sequence). The CDR3 here is CASSLGNRDNQPQHF. DNA of the CDR3: TGTGCCAGCAGCTTAGGCAACAGGGACAATCAGCCCCAGCATTTT.

The gene calls are TRBV10-1 and TRBJ2-1; TRBD2 aligns across 10 bases. The germline V gene encodes CDR1 WNHNN and CDR2 SYGVQD (reference sequence). This CDR3 comprises 16 residues. V was clipped by 3 bases and J by 6 bases; unmatched bases: 8. The CDR3 is CASSEIAGGPFNEQFF. CDR3 nucleotides: TGCGCCAGCAGTGAAATAGCGGGGGGCCCGTTCAATGAGCAGTTCTTC.

The chain combines TRBV11-3 with TRBJ2-1; a weak D match, TRBD1 (6 bases). The V gene lost 5 bases and the J gene lost 9 bases, with 14 bases spanning the gap. Germline V gene lookup returns CDR1 SGHNT and CDR2 YENEEA. CDR3 length: 13 residues. The CDR3: CASSPRTGTEQFF. CDR3 nucleotides: TGTGCCAGCAGCCCGCGAACAGGGACTGAGCAGTTCTTC.

The rearrangement uses TRBV7-3 and TRBJ2-1; TRBD2 aligns across 8 bases. V gave up 1 base and J gave up 4 bases; unmatched junction bases: 6. Germline values: CDR1 SGHTA, CDR2 FQGTGA. This CDR3 contains 16 residues. CDR3 in DNA: TGTGCCAGCAGCTTAAATCCGGGGGGGAAATACAATGAGCAGTTCTTC. Translated: CASSLNPGGKYNEQFF. Looking up the rest from reference TRBV7-3 and TRBJ2-1 gives the full variable domain: GAGVSQTPSNKVTEKGKYVELRCDPISGHTALYWYRQSLGQGPEFLIYFQGTGAADDSGLPNDRFFAVRPEGSVSTLKIQRTERGDSAVYLCASSLNPGGKYNEQFFGPGTRLTVL.

This clone showed up just once. CDR3 in DNA: TGTGCCAGCAGCCAATTTGTGACAGCAGATCAGCCCCAGCATTTT. It translates to CASSQFVTADQPQHF. V and J are TRBV16 and TRBJ1-5, with a possible D match to TRBD1 (5 bases). This CDR3 has 15 residues. Trimming left V 1 base short and J 5 bases short, with 12 bases between. CDR1 and CDR2 (germline): KGHSY, FQNENV.

About this clone itself: Other DNA sequences in this specimen translate into the identical CDR3. V is TRBV5-1 and J is TRBJ2-5; D call uncertain. Germline CDR1 and CDR2: SGHRS and YFSETQ. The germline V and J ends were trimmed by 1 base and 0 bases, with 4 bases remaining between them. CDR3 size: 13 residues. The CDR3 reads CASSLRDQETQYF. In DNA form, the CDR3 reads TGCGCCAGCAGCTTGAGAGACCAAGAGACCCAGTACTTC.

The chain has TRBV6-5 and TRBJ2-1; TRBD1 matches 9 bases. CDR1 and CDR2 (germline): MNHEY, SVGAGI. This CDR3 contains 15 residues. V dropped 7 bases and J dropped 5; count of bases not matched to a gene: 9. The CDR3 nucleotides read TGTGCCAGCACCTCACTACAGGGGGCCCACAATGAGCAGTTCTTC. This encodes CASTSLQGAHNEQFF.

This clone occurred once. The CDR3 protein is CASRRLAGSNTGELFF. CDR3 bases: TGTGCCAGCAGGAGGCTAGCGGGTTCGAACACCGGGGAGCTGTTTTTT. The rearrangement uses TRBV27 and TRBJ2-2, with 8 nucleotides matching TRBD2. This CDR3 region has 16 residues. Germline V gives CDR1 MNHEY, CDR2 SMNVEV (reference sequence). After removal of 6 bases from V and 0 bases from J, the junction contained 6 bases not matched to a gene.

V is TRBV5-5 and J is TRBJ1-3, with 8 nucleotides matching TRBD1. CDR1 and CDR2 (germline): SGHKS, YYEKEE (reference sequence). This CDR3 spans 16 amino acids. J gave up 1 base and V 1 base, and 4 bases lay outside the gene matches. The CDR3 nucleotides are TGTGCCAGCAGCTTGTTGCAGGGGGCATCTGGAAACACCATATATTTT. It translates to CASSLLQGASGNTIYF.

V usage is TRBV10-2 and J usage is TRBJ1-2; TRBD1 aligns across 9 bases. The CDR3 covers 14 residues. Trimming cost V 8 bases and J 3 bases; bases outside gene matches: 7. Germline CDR1 and CDR2: WSHSY and SAAADI. For the CDR3, the DNA is TGCGCCAGCCTAACAGGGGGCTCCGACTATGGCTACACCTTC. This translates into CASLTGGSDYGYTF.

V and J are TRBV5-8 and TRBJ1-4; no clear D gene. CDR1 and CDR2 (germline): SGHTS, YDEGEE. The CDR3 runs to 11 residues. Trimming shortened V by 10 bases and J by 5 bases, and 9 bases separated the two germline ends. CDR3 nucleotide sequence: TGTGCCGCACGTCAGAATGAAAAACTGTTTTTT. This gives the protein CAARQNEKLFF.

The chain employs TRBV11-3 and TRBJ2-1, with TRBD1 matching over 7 bases. The CDR3 runs 15 residues. Germline CDR1 reads SGHNT; CDR2 reads YENEEA. V shed 1 base, J shed 4 bases, and the junction held 4 bases outside the gene matches. The CDR3 here is CASSLAGTVYNEQFF. The CDR3 DNA follows: TGTGCCAGCAGCTTAGCTGGGACAGTTTACAATGAGCAGTTCTTC.

The chain carries TRBV9 and TRBJ1-3; D gene unclear. The V gene's germline CDR1 is SGDLS and CDR2 YYNGEE. Trimming shortened V by 4 bases and J by 4 bases, and 12 bases separated the two germline ends. CDR3 length: 14 residues. Here the CDR3 reads CASSSNGLGNTIYF. CDR3 nucleotide sequence: TGTGCCAGCAGCTCCAATGGGCTCGGAAACACCATATATTTT. Full variable domain (outside the CDR3, taken from reference TRBV9 and TRBJ1-3): DSGVTQTPKHLITATGQRVTLRCSPRSGDLSVYWYQQSLDQGLQFLIQYYNGEERAKGNILERFSAQQFPDLHSELNLSSLELGDSALYFCASSSNGLGNTIYFGEGSWLTVV.

The rearrangement links TRBV9 to TRBJ2-1, with D maybe TRBD1 (6 bases). Trimming cost V 1 base and J 0 bases, with 8 bases left between them. Germline V gene sequence: CDR1 SGDLS, CDR2 YYNGEE. This CDR3 spans 15 amino acids. The CDR3 DNA reads TGTGCCAGCAGCGTACAGGGGTCCTCCTACAATGAGCAGTTCTTC. It yields the protein CASSVQGSSYNEQFF.

The gene calls are TRBV5-6 and TRBJ1-1; TRBD1 matches 9 bases. The CDR3 is 15 residues long. Germline CDR1 SGHDT, CDR2 YYEEEE. J lost 6 bases, V lost 4 bases, and 10 bases had no gene match. As DNA, the CDR3 is TGTGCCAGCAGCCACCGGAGAGACAGGGGGGCTGAAGCTTTCTTT. It translates to CASSHRRDRGAEAFF.

This chain connects TRBV7-2 to TRBJ2-3; TRBD2 matches 10 bases. With 5 bases clipped from V and 2 bases from J, the junction kept 10 bases outside the gene matches. In germline, CDR1 is SGHTA, CDR2 FQGNSA. This CDR3 contains 17 residues. CDR3 amino acids: CASSPPGLAAHTDTQYF. The CDR3, as DNA: TGTGCCAGCAGCCCCCCCGGACTAGCGGCCCACACAGATACGCAGTATTTT.

The rearrangement joins TRBV5-5 to TRBJ1-1, with 7 bases aligning to TRBD1. The V gene's germline CDR1 is SGHKS and CDR2 YYEKEE (reference sequence). This CDR3 comprises 15 residues. V trimming: 4 bases; J trimming: 3 bases; junction bases outside the gene matches: 9. The CDR3 DNA follows: TGTGCCAGCAGCCCCGTCGGGCAGGGGGACACTGAAGCTTTCTTT. Amino acids: CASSPVGQGDTEAFF.

The rearrangement joins TRBV7-9 to TRBJ2-7, with 12 bases matching TRBD1. Looked up from germline, CDR1 is SEHNR and CDR2 is FQNEAQ (reference sequence). The CDR3 totals 17 residues. J was trimmed by 3 bases and V by 3 bases; bases with no gene match: 9. The CDR3 bases are TGTGCCAGCAGCTTCCCTGGGACAGGGGGCCCTCACTACGAGCAGTACTTC. The encoded protein is CASSFPGTGGPHYEQYF. Complete variable domain (other parts from reference TRBV7-9 and TRBJ2-7): DTGVSQNPRHKITKRGQNVTFRCDPISEHNRLYWYRQTLGQGPEFLTYFQNEAQLEKSRLLSDRFSAERPKGSFSTLEIQRTEQGDSAMYLCASSFPGTGGPHYEQYFGPGTRLTVT.

This clone was found a few times. This chain links TRBV30 with TRBJ1-1; D might be TRBD1 (6 bases). In germline, CDR1 is GTSNPN, CDR2 SVGIG (reference sequence). The CDR3 contains 13 residues. Between the trimmed V and J ends, which lost 4 bases and 5 bases, there was a span of 14 bases. Here the CDR3 reads CAWTAGVGTEAFF. CDR3 coding DNA: TGTGCCTGGACGGCAGGGGTAGGGACTGAAGCTTTCTTT.

This sequence joins TRBV25-1 and TRBJ1-2, with D possibly TRBD1 on 5 matching bases. This CDR3 comprises 15 residues. V shed 7 bases and J shed 4 bases, with 19 bases lying between them. Germline V gene data show CDR1 as MGHDK and CDR2 as SYGVNS. CDR3 sequence: CASTSIGGDLYGYTF. The DNA of the CDR3 is TGTGCCAGCACCTCAATTGGGGGGGATCTCTATGGCTACACCTTC.